This T cell receptor (beta chain) is drawn from a study of T cells after yellow fever vaccination. In its sample, this clonotype was seen many times. The antigen remains unidentified. TCRdb reanalysed the 5' RACE reads using MiXCR and keeps one entry per CDR3 protein. This sample has some 320,000 distinct CDR3 sequences; around 4.3% occur once, and the top ten carry approximately 19%. CDR3 length: 15 amino acids. CDR1 is KGHSH, CDR2 LQKENI, per germline. Losses at the gene ends were 3 bases for V and 2 bases for J; bases not matched to a gene: 7. Findings of the study overall: Boosting was followed by the reappearance of most primary-vaccination clones (under 97% CD4, under 90% CD8).

The rearrangement links TRBV18 to TRBJ2-7; 7 bases agree with TRBD1. Sequences were derived from PBMCs, sampled 15 days after the yellow fever booster vaccination. The TCR was taken from a man in his late teens or twenties who received the YFV17D yellow fever vaccine. As DNA, the CDR3 is TGTGCCAGCTCACCCGCCGGGACAGCCACCTACGAGCAGTACGTC. Its translation: CASSPAGTATYEQYV.